Listed below are T cell receptor beta chains from one sample, sequenced in a study of T cells in Graves' hyperthyroidism and ophthalmopathy. TCRdb reprocessed the multiplex PCR reads with MiXCR, giving one entry per CDR3 protein. The table lists approximately 510,000 distinct CDR3 sequences, approximately 49% of them singletons. Sequencing was performed on peripheral blood or thyroid tissue (not recorded which). The receptors here all came from an adult woman with Graves' disease, either hyperthyroidism or ophthalmopathy (not recorded which). Both conserved end residues are part of each CDR3. D genes are given only for firm matches. Clone size is shown for a subset of rows, as once, few, many or a class of expanded clone.

V,D,size,J,CDR3,DNA
TRBV10-3,-,-,TRBJ2-2,CAISDVGAGELFF,TGTGCCATCAGTGACGTCGGTGCGGGGGAGCTGTTTTTT
TRBV7-2,-,once,TRBJ1-2,CASRFGLEGGYTF,TGTGCCAGCAGATTCGGATTGGAGGGGGGCTACACCTTC
TRBV7-2,-,-,TRBJ1-3,CASSFTGSSGNTIYF,TGTGCCAGCAGTTTTACGGGCTCCTCTGGAAACACCATATATTTT
TRBV7-9,TRBD2,few,TRBJ2-7,CASSEAGGPLEQYF,TGTGCCAGCAGCGAAGCGGGAGGGCCTCTCGAGCAGTACTTC
TRBV4-1,TRBD1,-,TRBJ1-6,CASSQLGTGDSPLHF,TGCGCCAGCAGCCAACTCGGGACAGGGGATTCACCCCTCCACTTT
TRBV12-3/TRBV12-4,TRBD1,-,TRBJ1-3,CASSPRDRGQLGNTIYF,TGTGCCAGCAGTCCGCGGGACAGGGGGCAACTTGGAAACACCATATATTTT
TRBV5-4,TRBD1,-,TRBJ2-3,CASRGRTGNNEQYF,TGTGCCAGCAGGGGTAGGACAGGGAACAATGAGCAGTATTTT
TRBV2,TRBD2,-,TRBJ2-2,CASTGISGSISGELFF,TGTGCCAGCACCGGAATTAGCGGGAGCATCTCCGGGGAGCTGTTTTTT
TRBV19,TRBD1,many,TRBJ1-1,CASSILGGETEAFF,TGTGCCAGTAGTATTCTAGGGGGCGAAACTGAAGCTTTCTTT
TRBV9,-,many,TRBJ1-5,CASSVGEDNQPQHF,TGTGCCAGCAGCGTAGGGGAGGATAATCAGCCCCAGCATTTT
TRBV7-9,-,-,TRBJ1-5,CASSLEGTVDQPQHF,TGTGCCAGCAGCTTGGAAGGGACTGTAGATCAGCCCCAGCATTTT
TRBV5-1,-,-,TRBJ1-6,CASSLLVGRNNNSPLHF,TGCGCCAGCAGCTTGTTAGTGGGAAGGAACAATAATTCACCCCTCCACTTT
TRBV13,-,many,TRBJ1-4,CASSSYRATRDEKLFF,TGTGCCAGCAGCTCCTACAGGGCGACCCGCGATGAAAAACTGTTTTTT
TRBV7-8,TRBD1,-,TRBJ1-1,CASSQDRVRVSEAFF,TGTGCCAGCAGCCAAGACAGGGTACGAGTTTCTGAAGCTTTCTTT
TRBV7-2,-,few,TRBJ2-3,CASTLGGSSDTQYF,TGTGCCAGCACCCTAGGGGGGAGTAGCGATACGCAGTATTTT
TRBV6-2/TRBV6-3,-,-,TRBJ1-1,CASSPQVGSAFF,TGTGCCAGCAGTCCCCAGGTGGGCTCGGCTTTCTTT
TRBV7-9,-,-,TRBJ1-1,CASSPPLGSEAFF,TGTGCCAGCAGCCCGCCGTTAGGGTCTGAAGCTTTCTTT
TRBV6-1,TRBD2,-,TRBJ2-1,CASGEPSGPADEQFF,TGTGCCAGCGGAGAGCCTAGCGGTCCCGCGGATGAGCAGTTCTTC
TRBV2,TRBD2,many,TRBJ2-7,CASIGLAGHEQYF,TGTGCCAGCATCGGACTAGCGGGACACGAGCAGTACTTC
TRBV29-1,TRBD1,-,TRBJ1-2,CSGKLDRDGYTF,TGCAGCGGAAAACTTGACAGGGATGGCTACACCTTC
TRBV4-3,-,-,TRBJ1-5,CASSQDTWGSPQHF,TGCGCCAGCAGCCAAGATACATGGGGGTCGCCCCAGCATTTT
TRBV15,TRBD1,-,TRBJ1-1,CATSIRTGGGTEAFF,TGTGCCACCAGCATCAGGACAGGGGGAGGCACTGAAGCTTTCTTT
TRBV4-3,-,many,TRBJ1-1,CASSQDPRNTEAFF,TGCGCCAGCAGCCAAGATCCGAGGAACACTGAAGCTTTCTTT
TRBV2,-,once,TRBJ2-1,CASRGGALYNEQFF,TGTGCCAGCAGGGGGGGGGCGTTGTACAATGAGCAGTTCTTC
TRBV2,-,-,TRBJ1-6,CASREGGGWNSPLHF,TGTGCCAGCAGGGAGGGGGGGGGATGGAATTCACCCCTCCACTTT
TRBV6-5,-,few,TRBJ2-5,CASSSDSSETQYF,TGTGCCAGCAGTTCCGACAGCTCTGAGACCCAGTACTTC
TRBV7-2,-,once,TRBJ2-2,CASSSVQGANTGELFF,TGTGCCAGCAGCTCGGTCCAGGGTGCGAACACCGGGGAGCTGTTTTTT
TRBV10-3,TRBD1,once,TRBJ1-6,CATTGTEENSPLHF,TGTGCCACCACCGGGACAGAAGAAAATTCACCCCTCCACTTT
TRBV7-8,-,many,TRBJ1-4,CASSLSRITSEKLFF,TGTGCCAGCAGCCTATCCAGGATCACCAGCGAAAAACTGTTTTTT
TRBV24-1,-,-,TRBJ1-2,CATSDSAGTHYGYTF,TGTGCCACCAGTGATTCTGCCGGGACACACTATGGCTACACCTTC
TRBV9,-,many,TRBJ1-6,CASSATQGDSPLHF,TGTGCCAGCAGCGCGACACAAGGAGATTCACCCCTCCACTTT
TRBV6-6,-,few,TRBJ2-5,CASSPGTETQYF,TGTGCCAGCAGTCCCGGGACAGAGACCCAGTACTTC
TRBV2,-,many,TRBJ1-3,CASSVGLSGNTIYF,TGTGCCAGCAGTGTTGGCCTCTCTGGAAACACCATATATTTT
TRBV2,TRBD2,-,TRBJ2-5,CASSKERGAPETQYF,TGTGCCAGCAGTAAGGAGCGGGGGGCACCGGAGACCCAGTACTTC
TRBV15,-,-,TRBJ2-5,CATSRDEAETQYF,TGTGCCACCAGCAGAGATGAGGCAGAGACCCAGTACTTC
TRBV20-1,-,-,TRBJ1-4,CSARTRARRTNEKLFF,TGCAGTGCTAGAACTAGGGCGAGGAGGACTAATGAAAAACTGTTTTTT
TRBV29-1,TRBD1,-,TRBJ2-7,CSGSTGGTVYEQYF,TGCAGCGGATCGACAGGGGGAACAGTGTACGAGCAGTACTTC
TRBV7-9,TRBD1,once,TRBJ2-7,CASQGDPYEQYF,TGTGCCAGTCAGGGGGACCCCTACGAGCAGTACTTC
TRBV28,-,many,TRBJ1-2,CATWTLYGYTF,TGTGCCACGTGGACCCTCTATGGCTACACCTTC
TRBV29-1,-,many,TRBJ2-7,CSVGNYETYEQYF,TGCAGCGTCGGAAATTACGAGACCTACGAGCAGTACTTC
TRBV29-1,-,-,TRBJ1-4,CSVEERGVSEKLFF,TGCAGCGTTGAAGAACGAGGGGTCAGTGAAAAACTGTTTTTT
TRBV6-1,-,-,TRBJ1-2,CASRMTGEGGYTF,TGTGCCAGCAGGATGACAGGAGAGGGAGGCTACACCTTC
TRBV14,-,-,TRBJ2-2,CASSQGGLPGELFF,TGTGCCAGCAGCCAAGGGGGCCTACCCGGGGAGCTGTTTTTT
TRBV10-3,-,-,TRBJ2-1,CAIAGTMDNEQFF,TGTGCCATTGCCGGGACCATGGACAATGAGCAGTTCTTC
TRBV5-1,TRBD2,few,TRBJ2-2,CASSSVAGAVAGELFF,TGCGCCAGCAGCTCCGTAGCGGGAGCTGTTGCCGGGGAGCTGTTTTTT
TRBV7-6,-,few,TRBJ2-5,CASSSPGRGPQETQYF,TGTGCCAGCAGCTCGCCAGGGCGCGGACCCCAAGAGACCCAGTACTTC
TRBV20-1,TRBD2,-,TRBJ2-6,CSAEEGLAGGGANVLTF,TGCAGTGCCGAGGAGGGACTAGCGGGAGGTGGGGCCAACGTCCTGACTTTC
TRBV11-2,-,-,TRBJ1-4,CASSPLGMDEKLFF,TGTGCCAGCAGCCCGCTGGGAATGGATGAAAAACTGTTTTTT
TRBV29-1,-,few,TRBJ1-1,CSVDGGLNTEAFF,TGCAGCGTTGATGGGGGATTGAACACTGAAGCTTTCTTT
TRBV20-1,-,-,TRBJ1-5,CSARRTGIQPQHF,TGCAGTGCTAGGAGAACAGGGATTCAGCCCCAGCATTTT
TRBV7-2,TRBD1,many,TRBJ1-2,CASSSRQGGIYTF,TGTGCCAGCAGCTCTAGACAGGGGGGGATCTACACCTTC
TRBV29-1,TRBD1,many,TRBJ2-7,CSVGAGGGEQYF,TGCAGCGTCGGCGCAGGGGGTGGGGAGCAGTACTTC
TRBV19,-,many,TRBJ1-5,CASSIGQTRNNQPQHF,TGTGCCAGTAGTATCGGACAGACCCGGAACAATCAGCCCCAGCATTTT
TRBV20-1,TRBD2,many,TRBJ2-7,CSAGLDSGSWSSYEQYF,TGCAGTGCCGGCTTAGATAGCGGGTCCTGGAGCTCCTACGAGCAGTACTTC